The 24 T cell receptor beta chains in this list originate from one sample, sequenced in a study of a mutant IDH1 vaccine in newly diagnosed glioma. The method was immunoSEQ multiplex PCR; TCRdb's version includes in-frame clones alone and lacks a portion of them. The table lists about 58,000 clones, around four fifths of them singletons. The time point here: week 5, during vaccination. Vaccinated patients received 300 ug of mutant IDH1 20-mer peptide per dose, with topical imiquimod. Their antigens remain unidentified. The sample here was PBMCs, taken from a glioma patient whose treatment included an IDH1 peptide vaccine. The receptors originated from a woman aged 45-59 years with glioma.

The chain couples TRBV5-6 to TRBJ2-3; 11 nucleotides match TRBD2. V lost 4 bases to trimming and J lost 5 bases; unmatched junction nucleotides: 6. The CDR3 consists of 15 residues. Looked up from germline, CDR1 is SGHDT and CDR2 is YYEEEE. CDR3 DNA sequence: TGTGCCAGCAGCCCCACTAGCGGGGGCATAGATACGCAGTATTTT. Translated, it gives CASSPTSGGIDTQYF.

This chain links TRBV2 with TRBJ2-3; D might be TRBD1 (5 bases). V was pared by 10 bases and J by 2 bases, with 16 bases between. Per the germline V gene, CDR1 is SNHLY and CDR2 is FYNNEI. The CDR3 loop spans 14 amino acids. CDR3 amino acids: CATRPRALTDTQYF. The CDR3 nucleotides read TGTGCCACCAGGCCCAGGGCCCTCACAGATACGCAGTATTTT.

The V gene is TRBV27, the J gene TRBJ2-3; D ambiguous. Germline V gene lookup returns CDR1 MNHEY and CDR2 SMNVEV (reference sequence). This CDR3 has 12 amino acids. V lost 5 bases and J 1 base, leaving 4 bases between the germline ends. The CDR3 loop reads CASSQGTDTQYF. CDR3 coding DNA: TGTGCCAGCAGTCAGGGCACAGATACGCAGTATTTT.

V usage is TRBV6-6 and J usage is TRBJ1-5; tentatively, D is TRBD1 (6 bases). CDR1 and CDR2 from the germline V gene are MNHNY and SVGAGI (reference sequence). V dropped 9 bases and J dropped 7 bases, with 19 bases sitting between them. The length of the CDR3 is 14 residues. The CDR3 DNA follows: TGTGCCAGTGAAAACCCGGCGGGGGCCCAGCCCCAGCATTTT. Encoded protein: CASENPAGAQPQHF.

This clone was picked up a small number of times. The chain is built from TRBV9 and TRBJ1-1; TRBD1 is a possible D gene (5 bases). The CDR3 contains 13 residues. The germline V gene encodes CDR1 SGDLS and CDR2 YYNGEE. V dropped 6 bases and J dropped 1 base, with 10 bases sitting between them. The CDR3 region has the DNA TGTGCCAGCACGCAGGGTACGAACACTGAAGCTTTCTTT. This encodes CASTQGTNTEAFF.

The chain combines TRBV2 with TRBJ2-7; D is uncertain. Germline loops: CDR1 SNHLY, CDR2 FYNNEI. The CDR3 runs 13 residues. Trimming stripped 8 bases from V and 4 bases from J, with 15 bases between. CDR3 in DNA: TGTGCCAGCTCCGACGGACGCGATTACGAGCAGTACTTC. This translates into CASSDGRDYEQYF.

This clone appeared once. The chain combines TRBV5-8 with TRBJ1-6; D unresolved. Trimming removed 1 base from V and 9 bases from J, with 14 bases in between. The length of the CDR3 is 15 residues. Germline CDR1 reads SGHTS; CDR2 reads YDEGEE. This chain's CDR3 is CASSLQLAGSSPLHF. The CDR3 DNA reads as TGTGCCAGCAGCTTGCAGCTTGCGGGAAGTTCACCCCTCCACTTT.

This rearrangement joins TRBV6-6 to TRBJ1-6, with D uncertain. The V end lost 8 bases, the J end lost 12 bases, and 11 bases lay between the germline ends. Germline CDR1 and CDR2: MNHNY and SVGAGI (reference sequence). The CDR3 loop spans 11 amino acids. CDR3 coding DNA: TGTGCCAGCCGCTTATCGGGACCCCTCCACTTT. Translation gives CASRLSGPLHF.

The rearrangement links TRBV9 to TRBJ2-5; TRBD1 matches at 7 bases. CDR3 length: 15 amino acids. Losses at the gene ends were 3 bases for V and 2 bases for J; bases not matched to a gene: 7. Germline V gene lookup returns CDR1 SGDLS and CDR2 YYNGEE. CDR3 nucleotides: TGTGCCAGCAGCGCAGGGGGTGGGGGTCAAGAGACCCAGTACTTC. Translation: CASSAGGGGQETQYF. The entire variable domain, with the rest obtained from reference TRBV9 and TRBJ2-5, is as follows: DSGVTQTPKHLITATGQRVTLRCSPRSGDLSVYWYQQSLDQGLQFLIQYYNGEERAKGNILERFSAQQFPDLHSELNLSSLELGDSALYFCASSAGGGGQETQYFGPGTRLLVL.

This chain links TRBV28 with TRBJ2-7; D is possibly TRBD1 or TRBD2 (5 bases each). The germline CDR1 and CDR2 sequences are MDHEN and SYDVKM. V was shortened by 6 bases and J by 2 bases, with 14 bases between the two germline ends. The CDR3 consists of 14 residues. The CDR3 loop is CASSSGTRTYEQYF. The CDR3 nucleotides read TGTGCCAGCAGCTCCGGGACCCGAACCTACGAGCAGTACTTC.

This clone showed up just once. V gene TRBV6-5 combines with J gene TRBJ1-3, with 9 bases lining up with TRBD1. The CDR3 has 14 amino acids. The germline CDR1 and CDR2 sequences are MNHEY and SVGAGI. Trimming took 6 bases from V and 3 from J; bases not matched to a gene: 3. The CDR3 bases are TGTGCCAGCAGGAGGACAGGGGATGGAAACACCATATATTTT. Its protein product is CASRRTGDGNTIYF.

This sequence joins TRBV1 and TRBJ2-3; TRBD2 reflects the table's D call only, with no check against the DNA. TRBV1 is given as a pseudogene. This CDR3 is built from 17 residues. For the CDR3, the DNA is TGCACCAGCAGCCTTGACGGGAGCGGGGTCGACACAGATACGCAGTATTTT. Its translation: CTSSLDGSGVDTDTQYF.

The CDR3: CASSGWDRNRIDTEAFF. CDR3 nucleotide sequence: TGTGCCAGCAGCGGATGGGACAGGAATAGGATTGACACTGAAGCTTTCTTT. This chain connects TRBV9 to TRBJ1-1; 8 nucleotides line up with TRBD1. Germline V gene sequence: CDR1 SGDLS, CDR2 YYNGEE. V lost 3 bases and J lost 3; bases outside the gene matches: 13. This CDR3 spans 17 amino acids. The complete variable domain, with remaining parts taken from reference TRBV9 and TRBJ1-1, reads DSGVTQTPKHLITATGQRVTLRCSPRSGDLSVYWYQQSLDQGLQFLIQYYNGEERAKGNILERFSAQQFPDLHSELNLSSLELGDSALYFCASSGWDRNRIDTEAFFGQGTRLTVV.

The genes are TRBV29-1 and TRBJ2-5; weak D call: TRBD1 (6 bases). The CDR3 has 13 amino acids. CDR1 is SQVTM, CDR2 ANQGSEA, per germline. Trimming left V 6 bases short and J 5 bases short, with 16 bases between. The CDR3 sequence: CSVSGAAGETQYF. CDR3 nucleotide sequence: TGCAGCGTCTCAGGGGCCGCCGGGGAGACCCAGTACTTC.

The chain uses TRBV27 and TRBJ2-3, with 13 bases aligning to TRBD2. The germline V gene has CDR1 MNHEY and CDR2 SMNVEV (reference sequence). The CDR3 length is 18 residues. J was trimmed by 0 bases and V by 5 bases; bases with no gene match: 8. The CDR3 loop reads CASSLILGLAGSTDTQYF. The CDR3 DNA is TGTGCCAGCAGTCTGATATTGGGACTAGCGGGGAGCACAGATACGCAGTATTTT.

The chain employs TRBV5-1 and TRBJ2-7; tentatively, D is TRBD1 (6 bases). The germline V gene encodes CDR1 SGHRS and CDR2 YFSETQ. V lost 4 bases, J lost 2 bases, and 10 bases lay in between. This CDR3 is built from 13 residues. CDR3 residues: CASSPRTAYEQYF. CDR3 coding DNA: TGCGCCAGCAGCCCGCGGACAGCCTACGAGCAGTACTTC.

The table lists this clone with a count of one. This chain joins TRBV2 and TRBJ1-5; D gene ambiguous. The CDR3 spans 14 residues. Germline V lookup: CDR1 SNHLY, CDR2 FYNNEI. The V end lost 4 bases, the J end lost 0 bases, and 7 bases lay between the germline ends. Here the CDR3 reads CASSAQISNQPQHF. CDR3 nucleotide sequence: TGTGCCAGCAGTGCCCAGATTAGCAATCAGCCCCAGCATTTT.

The V call is TRBV2, the J call TRBJ1-4, with 10 nucleotides matching TRBD1. The CDR3 covers 14 residues. Germline assignment: CDR1 SNHLY and CDR2 FYNNEI. The ends lost 5 bases at V and 8 bases at J; junction bases unmatched: 5. The chain's CDR3 is CASSRDRGGEKLFF. DNA of the CDR3: TGTGCCAGCAGTCGGGACAGGGGAGGCGAAAAACTGTTTTTT. The full variable domain, completed using reference TRBV2 and TRBJ1-4, is EPEVTQTPSHQVTQMGQEVILRCVPISNHLYFYWYRQILGQKVEFLVSFYNNEISEKSEIFDDQFSVERPDGSNFTLKIRSTKLEDSAMYFCASSRDRGGEKLFFGSGTQLSVL.

Comments on this clone: Other DNA sequences in the sample encode the same CDR3. This chain uses TRBV27 with TRBJ1-5, with D maybe TRBD1 (5 bases). Trimming cost V 8 bases and J 0 bases, with 14 bases left between them. Germline loops: CDR1 MNHEY, CDR2 SMNVEV (reference sequence). CDR3 size: 15 residues. In DNA, the CDR3 is TGTGCCAGCCGGCCGGGGCACTATAGCAATCAGCCCCAGCATTTT. Its protein is CASRPGHYSNQPQHF.

The chain combines TRBV19 with TRBJ2-2; possibly TRBD1 for D (5 bases). The CDR3 has 14 residues. Trimming removed 7 bases at V and 3 bases at J, with 12 bases between. Per germline, CDR1 LNHDA and CDR2 SQIVND (reference sequence). CDR3 coding DNA: TGTGCCAGTACCCCCCCCAGGGACACCGGGGAGCTGTTTTTT. It codes for CASTPPRDTGELFF.

This clone was picked up a small number of times. The chain joins TRBV4-1 to TRBJ1-1; TRBD1 agrees at 7 bases. This CDR3 comprises 14 residues. V gave up 4 bases and J gave up 4 bases; unmatched junction bases: 6. Germline V gives CDR1 MGHRA, CDR2 YSYEKL. The CDR3 loop reads CASSLGGTATEAFF. CDR3 coding DNA: TGCGCCAGCAGCCTCGGGGGGACAGCCACTGAAGCTTTCTTT.

The V call is TRBV5-4, the J call TRBJ1-1; perhaps TRBD1 as D (6 bases). V gave up 0 bases and J gave up 1 base, with 13 bases separating them. The CDR3 spans 16 residues. Per germline, CDR1 SGHNT and CDR2 YYREEE (reference sequence). CDR3 loop: CASSLGHPGENTEAFF. CDR3 coding DNA: TGTGCCAGCAGCTTGGGACATCCAGGGGAGAACACTGAAGCTTTCTTT.

The CDR3 DNA reads TGTGCCAGCAGCTTAGCGGGGACTAGTGCAGATACGCAGTATTTT. This translates into CASSLAGTSADTQYF. The chain employs TRBV11-1 and TRBJ2-3; 8 bases line up with TRBD2. Germline CDR1 is SGHAT and CDR2 is FQDESV (reference sequence). With 0 bases clipped from V and 4 bases from J, the junction kept 3 bases outside the gene matches. This CDR3 is built from 15 residues.

The J gene is TRBJ2-7, the V gene TRBV6-5; TRBD2 is a possible D gene (6 bases). Germline CDR1 and CDR2: MNHEY and SVGAGI. V lost 2 bases and J 0 bases, leaving 11 bases between the germline ends. The CDR3 totals 15 residues. The CDR3 loop is CASSYKAGFSYEQYF. The CDR3 nucleotides are TGTGCCAGCAGTTACAAAGCGGGTTTCTCCTACGAGCAGTACTTC.